Each of the 3 T cell receptor beta chains below was sequenced from the same sample in a study of siplizumab effects on memory and regulatory T cells. Assay used: immunoSEQ multiplex PCR; TCRdb lists only in-frame clones, some missing. The sample carries about 63,000 clones, less than 85% recorded once. The sequenced sample was memory CD4+ T cells sorted from blood. The receptors come from a human donor in good health.

The chain employs TRBV4-1 and TRBJ2-1; 10 nucleotides agree with TRBD2. Trimming cost V 0 bases and J 7 bases; bases outside gene matches: 6. In germline, CDR1 is MGHRA, CDR2 YSYEKL. The CDR3 totals 16 residues. CDR3 sequence reads: CASSQDTGLAWNEQFF. The CDR3 DNA follows: TGCGCCAGCAGCCAAGATACGGGACTAGCGTGGAATGAGCAGTTCTTC.

The rearrangement links TRBV2 to TRBJ1-5, with 10 bases matching TRBD1. V gave up 6 bases and J gave up 4 bases; unmatched junction bases: 9. The CDR3 consists of 16 residues. CDR1 is SNHLY, CDR2 FYNNEI, per germline. The CDR3 protein is CASRRKPGQGNQPQHF. In DNA form, the CDR3 reads TGTGCCAGCAGGAGGAAGCCGGGACAGGGGAATCAGCCCCAGCATTTT.

The genes are TRBV5-1 and TRBJ2-5; possibly TRBD1 for D (6 bases). Trimming pared 0 bases from V and 4 bases from J, leaving 10 bases between. The CDR3 sequence is 14 residues long. The germline V gene encodes CDR1 SGHRS and CDR2 YFSETQ. CDR3 in DNA: TGCGCCAGCAGCTTGGGACAGGCGGTAGAGACCCAGTACTTC. This translates into CASSLGQAVETQYF.